Listed below are T cell receptor beta chains from one sample, sequenced in a study of blood T cell repertoires in COVID-19. Only in-frame clones appear in the TCRdb table, and some are missing; sequencing was by immunoSEQ multiplex PCR. This sample carries roughly 330,000 clones, roughly 86% of them seen once, and the ten largest clones take about 5.7%. The specimen sequenced was PBMCs or T cells enriched from blood (not recorded which). All receptors come from a young woman who had recovered from COVID-19. Both conserved end residues are part of each CDR3. A D gene is named only where the DNA matches it firmly. Only some rows state a clone size, as once, few, many or a class for expanded clones.

>TRBJ1-6|.|TRBV9|TRBD1
TGTGCCAGCAGCGTAGACCCAGGGGGCGGGAATTCACCCCTCCACTTT
CASSVDPGGGNSPLHF
>TRBJ1-1|.|TRBV3-1/TRBV3-2|.
TGTGCCAGCCAGGGTCCCGGGGGTGAAGCTTTCTTT
CASQGPGGEAFF
>TRBJ1-1|.|TRBV19|TRBD1
TGTGCCAGTAGCCGGACAGGGGGCTTGGGCACTGAAGCTTTCTTT
CASSRTGGLGTEAFF
>TRBJ1-2|.|TRBV16|.
TGTGCCAGCAGCCAAACGAGAGACAGCCCTTATGGCTACACCTTC
CASSQTRDSPYGYTF
>TRBJ2-1|.|TRBV10-3|TRBD2
TGTGCCATCAGTGATCCTAGCGGGGCCTACAATGAGCAGTTCTTC
CAISDPSGAYNEQFF
>TRBJ2-7|.|TRBV28|.
TGTGCCAGCAGAGGGGCCGGATCCTACGAGCAGTACTTC
CASRGAGSYEQYF
>TRBJ1-2|.|TRBV5-6|TRBD1
TGTGCCAGCACCCTTGGTGCAGGGGGTAAAGGCTACACCTTC
CASTLGAGGKGYTF
>TRBJ2-4|.|TRBV15|TRBD1
TGTGCCACCAGCAGATACAGGGGGGACATTCAGTACTTC
CATSRYRGDIQYF
>TRBJ2-1|.|TRBV27|TRBD2
TGTGCCAGCAGTTTAATAGCGGGGCTTAACAATGAGCAGTTCTTC
CASSLIAGLNNEQFF
>TRBJ1-2|.|TRBV7-8|.
TGTGCCAGCAGCCGGGGACACCCAGGGTATGGCTACACCTTC
CASSRGHPGYGYTF
>TRBJ1-5|.|TRBV27|TRBD1
TGTGCCAGCAGTTTCCAGACTCCCGGGACAGGGGGCAATCAGCCCCAGCATTTT
CASSFQTPGTGGNQPQHF
>TRBJ1-5|.|TRBV23-1|.
TGCGCCAGCAGTCAAATAACGGGGCCCCAGCATTTT
CASSQITGPQHF
>TRBJ2-7|.|TRBV19|.
TGTGCCAGTAGTTGGGACGGGAGCGAAGCCTACGAGCAGTACTTC
CASSWDGSEAYEQYF
>TRBJ1-1|few|TRBV29-1|.
TGCAGCGCGGCCACAGCGAACACTGAAGCTTTCTTT
CSAATANTEAFF
>TRBJ1-6|.|TRBV7-2|TRBD1
TGTGCCAGCAGCCAATTGATGGGACAGGGTTGGACACCCCTCCACTTT
CASSQLMGQGWTPLHF
>TRBJ1-1|.|TRBV5-4|.
TGTGCCAGCAGCCCGGTCGGGAACACTGAAGCTTTCTTT
CASSPVGNTEAFF
>TRBJ1-1|.|TRBV2|.
TGTGCCAGCATGGAGGTTAGGTTGGGCACTGAAGCTTTCTTT
CASMEVRLGTEAFF
>TRBJ1-2|.|TRBV25-1|.
TGTGCCAGCAGTGAGGGGGGAGGTGGCTACACCTTC
CASSEGGGGYTF
>TRBJ2-7|.|TRBV7-3|.
TGTGCCAGCAGCTTACGGGGTGGGAGTATCTACGAGCAGTACTTC
CASSLRGGSIYEQYF
>TRBJ2-2|.|TRBV7-2|TRBD2
TGTGCCAGCAGCTTAGTGGCACGACTAGCGGGGGGCGAGCTGTTTTTT
CASSLVARLAGGELFF
>TRBJ2-2|.|TRBV13|.
TGTGCCAGCAGCTCCCCGCATGACAGGTCGGGCACCGGGGAGCTGTTTTTT
CASSSPHDRSGTGELFF
>TRBJ1-2|.|TRBV4-2|TRBD1
TGTGCCAGCAGCCGACACGAGGGGGGACAGGGCAACTATGGCTACACCTTC
CASSRHEGGQGNYGYTF
>TRBJ2-7|.|TRBV5-6|TRBD2
TGTGCCAGCAGCCCCGGGACTAGCGGGGGGGCCGTCGAGCAGTACTTC
CASSPGTSGGAVEQYF
>TRBJ2-2|.|TRBV9|.
TGTGCCAGCAGCCCCGGGGGGCCGAACACCGGGGAGCTGTTTTTT
CASSPGGPNTGELFF
>TRBJ1-1|.|TRBV4-3|TRBD1
TGCGCCAGCAGCCAATTGGACAGGGAGAACACTGAAGCTTTCTTT
CASSQLDRENTEAFF
>TRBJ2-1|.|TRBV7-2|TRBD1
TGTGCCAGCAGCTCCGGGACAGGGGGCTGGGATGAGCAGTTCTTC
CASSSGTGGWDEQFF
>TRBJ2-7|.|TRBV4-1|TRBD1
TGCGCCAGCAGCCTATGGACAGGGGGCTCCTACGAGCAGTACTTC
CASSLWTGGSYEQYF
>TRBJ1-2|many|TRBV6-5|TRBD1
TGTGCCAGCACCGGGACAGGGGGCGATGGCTACACCTTC
CASTGTGGDGYTF
>TRBJ2-1|.|TRBV23-1|TRBD2
TGCGCCAGCAGCCCCACTAGCGGGGGGGACAATGAGCAGTTCTTC
CASSPTSGGDNEQFF
>TRBJ1-2|.|TRBV7-9|TRBD1
TGTGCCAGCAGCCCTCAACAGGGGAAGTATGGCTACACCTTC
CASSPQQGKYGYTF
>TRBJ2-1|.|TRBV4-2|TRBD2
TGTGCCAGCAGCCAAGTCGCTAGCGGGGGGTTCGATGAGCAGTTCTTC
CASSQVASGGFDEQFF
>TRBJ1-1|few|TRBV10-3|.
TGTGCCATCTCTCAGGGGTCTGGAACTGAAGCTTTCTTT
CAISQGSGTEAFF
>TRBJ1-2|.|TRBV9|TRBD1
TGTGCCAGCAGCGTACCCGTGACAGGGGGATCGAACTATGGCTACACCTTC
CASSVPVTGGSNYGYTF
>TRBJ1-2|.|TRBV9|.
TGTGCCAGCAGCACCCGTGGAGGCACCTATGGCTACACCTTC
CASSTRGGTYGYTF
>TRBJ1-1|.|TRBV11-2|.
TGTGCCAGCAGAGCTAGTACCACTGAAGCTTTCTTT
CASRASTTEAFF
>TRBJ1-3|.|TRBV5-5|TRBD1
TGTGCCAGCAGCTCGACGGCCAGGGGGATAGGAAACACCATATATTTT
CASSSTARGIGNTIYF
>TRBJ2-7|few|TRBV2|.
TGTGCCAGCAGGGTCGACAGCTCCTACGAGCAGTACTTC
CASRVDSSYEQYF
>TRBJ1-2|.|TRBV2|TRBD1
TGTGCCAGCAGCCCCGGGACAGCCCCTAAGGGCTACACCTTC
CASSPGTAPKGYTF
>TRBJ1-4|.|TRBV28|TRBD1
TGTGCCAGCAGGGGGACAGGGGGCGCGTCTTATGAAAAACTGTTTTTT
CASRGTGGASYEKLFF
>TRBJ1-3|.|TRBV2|.
TGTGCCAGCATTTGGGCACTTGCTGGCACCATATATTTT
CASIWALAGTIYF
>TRBJ1-2|.|TRBV5-5|TRBD1
TGTGCCAGCAGCTTGAGGCAGGGGGCGCATGGCTACACCTTC
CASSLRQGAHGYTF
>TRBJ2-5|.|TRBV7-9|.
TGTGCCAGCAGCTTGGGGTTCGGGGAGATACAAGAGACCCAGTACTTC
CASSLGFGEIQETQYF
>TRBJ1-2|few|TRBV7-9|TRBD1
TGTGCCAGCAGCTTTTTGGAGGGGGCTGTTTATGGCTACACCTTC
CASSFLEGAVYGYTF
>TRBJ2-7|.|TRBV5-1|.
TGCGCCAGCAGCTTGGGTCAGTTTTACGAGCAGTACTTC
CASSLGQFYEQYF
>TRBJ2-5|.|TRBV19|TRBD1
TGTGCCAGTAGTGGACAGGGGTACCAAGAGACCCAGTACTTC
CASSGQGYQETQYF
>TRBJ1-2|once|TRBV6-5|.
TGTGCCAGCAGTCAACTAGGGTATGGCTACACCTTC
CASSQLGYGYTF
>TRBJ1-3|.|TRBV27|TRBD1
TGTGCCAGCAGTCCCGGGACAGGGGTCCCCTCTGGAAACACCATATATTTT
CASSPGTGVPSGNTIYF
>TRBJ1-5|.|TRBV2|TRBD1
TGTGCCAGCAGTGAGGGACAGGGGAGCCATAGCAATCAGCCCCAGCATTTT
CASSEGQGSHSNQPQHF
>TRBJ2-5|.|TRBV7-9|.
TGTGCCAGCAGTTCCAGACTAGGGGTAGAGACCCAGTACTTC
CASSSRLGVETQYF
>TRBJ1-2|.|TRBV15|TRBD1
TGTGCCACCAGCCCACGACAGGGACCGAGGGGTGGCTACACCTTC
CATSPRQGPRGGYTF